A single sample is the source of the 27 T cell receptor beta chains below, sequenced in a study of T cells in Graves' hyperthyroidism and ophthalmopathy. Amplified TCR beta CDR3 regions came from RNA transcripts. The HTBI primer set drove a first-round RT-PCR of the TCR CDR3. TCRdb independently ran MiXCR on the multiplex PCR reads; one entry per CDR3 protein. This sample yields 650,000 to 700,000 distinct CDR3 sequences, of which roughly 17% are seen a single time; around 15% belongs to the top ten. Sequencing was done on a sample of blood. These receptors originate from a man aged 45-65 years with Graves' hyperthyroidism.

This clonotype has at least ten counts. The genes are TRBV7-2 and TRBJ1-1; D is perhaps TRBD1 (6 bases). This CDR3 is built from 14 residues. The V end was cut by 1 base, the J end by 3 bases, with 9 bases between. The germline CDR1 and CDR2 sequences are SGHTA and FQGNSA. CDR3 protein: CASSLVPGDTEAFF. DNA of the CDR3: TGTGCCAGCAGCTTAGTCCCAGGGGACACTGAAGCTTTCTTT.

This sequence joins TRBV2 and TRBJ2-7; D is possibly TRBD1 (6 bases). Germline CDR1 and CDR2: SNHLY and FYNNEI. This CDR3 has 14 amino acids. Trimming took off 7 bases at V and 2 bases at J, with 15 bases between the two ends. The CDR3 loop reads CASTLPGHPYEQYF. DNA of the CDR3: TGTGCCAGCACTTTGCCGGGACACCCCTACGAGCAGTACTTC.

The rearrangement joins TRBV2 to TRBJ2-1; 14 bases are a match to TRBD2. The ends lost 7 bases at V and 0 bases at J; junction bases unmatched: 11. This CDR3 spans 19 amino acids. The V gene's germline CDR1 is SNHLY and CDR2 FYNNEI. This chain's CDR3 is CASTAGLAGGPSSYNEQFF. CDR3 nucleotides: TGTGCCAGCACTGCAGGACTAGCGGGAGGTCCGAGCTCCTACAATGAGCAGTTCTTC.

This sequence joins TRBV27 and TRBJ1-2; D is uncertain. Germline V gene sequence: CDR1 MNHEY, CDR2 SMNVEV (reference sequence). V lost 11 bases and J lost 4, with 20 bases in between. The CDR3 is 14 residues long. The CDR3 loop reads CAVGPQIPPYGYTF. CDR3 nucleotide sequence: TGTGCCGTCGGGCCGCAGATCCCTCCCTATGGCTACACCTTC.

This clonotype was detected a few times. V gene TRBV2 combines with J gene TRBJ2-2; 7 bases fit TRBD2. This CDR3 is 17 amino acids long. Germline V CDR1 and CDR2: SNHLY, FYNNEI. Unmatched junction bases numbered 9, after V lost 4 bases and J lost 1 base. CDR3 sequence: CASSVPLTSENTGELFF. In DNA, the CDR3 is TGTGCCAGCAGTGTCCCCTTAACTAGCGAGAACACCGGGGAGCTGTTTTTT. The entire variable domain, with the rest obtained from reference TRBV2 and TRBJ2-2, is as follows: EPEVTQTPSHQVTQMGQEVILRCVPISNHLYFYWYRQILGQKVEFLVSFYNNEISEKSEIFDDQFSVERPDGSNFTLKIRSTKLEDSAMYFCASSVPLTSENTGELFFGEGSRLTVL.

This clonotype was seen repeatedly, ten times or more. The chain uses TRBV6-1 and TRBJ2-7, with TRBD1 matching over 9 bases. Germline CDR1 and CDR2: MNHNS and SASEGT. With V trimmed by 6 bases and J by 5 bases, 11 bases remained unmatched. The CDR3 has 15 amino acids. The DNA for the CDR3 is TGTGCCAGCAGAGCCGGGACAGGGAAACTCCACGAGCAGTACTTC. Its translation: CASRAGTGKLHEQYF.

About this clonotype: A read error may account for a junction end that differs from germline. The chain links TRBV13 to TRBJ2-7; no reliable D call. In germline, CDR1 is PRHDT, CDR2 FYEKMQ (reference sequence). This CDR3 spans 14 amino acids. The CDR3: CTSSLRAAPPEQYF. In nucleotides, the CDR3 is TGTACCAGCAGCTTAAGGGCTGCCCCCCCCGAGCAGTACTTC. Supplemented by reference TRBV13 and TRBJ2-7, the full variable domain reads AAGVIQSPRHLIKEKRETATLKCYPIPRHDTVYWYQQGPGQDPQFLISFYEKMQSDKGSIPDRFSAQQFSDYHSELNMSSLELGDSALYFCTSSLRAAPPEQYFGPGTRLTVT.

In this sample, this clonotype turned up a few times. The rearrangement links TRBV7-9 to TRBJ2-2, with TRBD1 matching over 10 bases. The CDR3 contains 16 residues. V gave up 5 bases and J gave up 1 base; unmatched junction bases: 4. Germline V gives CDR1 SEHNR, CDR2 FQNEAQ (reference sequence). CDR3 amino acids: CASSNRDRGNTGELFF. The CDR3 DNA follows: TGTGCCAGCAGCAACCGGGACAGGGGGAACACCGGGGAGCTGTTTTTT. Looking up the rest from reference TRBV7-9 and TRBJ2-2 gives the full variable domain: DTGVSQNPRHKITKRGQNVTFRCDPISEHNRLYWYRQTLGQGPEFLTYFQNEAQLEKSRLLSDRFSAERPKGSFSTLEIQRTEQGDSAMYLCASSNRDRGNTGELFFGEGSRLTVL.

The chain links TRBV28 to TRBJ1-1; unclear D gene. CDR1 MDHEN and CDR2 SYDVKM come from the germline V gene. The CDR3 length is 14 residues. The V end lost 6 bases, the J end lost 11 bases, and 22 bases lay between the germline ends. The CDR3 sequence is CASSLPEHVALAFF. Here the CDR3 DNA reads TGTGCCAGCAGCCTTCCGGAACATGTCGCATTGGCTTTCTTT. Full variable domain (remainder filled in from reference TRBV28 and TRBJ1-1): DVKVTQSSRYLVKRTGEKVFLECVQDMDHENMFWYRQDPGLGLRLIYFSYDVKMKEKGDIPEGYSVSREKKERFSLILESASTNQTSMYLCASSLPEHVALAFFGQGTRLTVV.

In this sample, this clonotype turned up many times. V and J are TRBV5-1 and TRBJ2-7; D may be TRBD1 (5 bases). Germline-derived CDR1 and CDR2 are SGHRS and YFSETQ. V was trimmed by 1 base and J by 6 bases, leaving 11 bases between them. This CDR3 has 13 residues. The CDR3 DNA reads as TGCGCCAGCAGCTTGAGACAGACGGCCGAGCAGTACTTC. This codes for CASSLRQTAEQYF.

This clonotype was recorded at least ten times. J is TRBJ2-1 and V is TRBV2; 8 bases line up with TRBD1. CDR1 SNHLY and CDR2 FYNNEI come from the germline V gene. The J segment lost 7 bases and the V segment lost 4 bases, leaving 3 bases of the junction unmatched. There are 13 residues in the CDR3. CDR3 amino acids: CASSADRDNEQFF. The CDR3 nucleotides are TGTGCCAGCAGTGCGGACAGGGATAATGAGCAGTTCTTC.

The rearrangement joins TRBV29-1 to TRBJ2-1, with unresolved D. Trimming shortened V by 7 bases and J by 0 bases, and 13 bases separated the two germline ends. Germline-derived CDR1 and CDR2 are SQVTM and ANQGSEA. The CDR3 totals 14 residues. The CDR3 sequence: CSAGHPSSYNEQFF. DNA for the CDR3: TGCAGCGCCGGTCATCCGAGCTCCTACAATGAGCAGTTCTTC.

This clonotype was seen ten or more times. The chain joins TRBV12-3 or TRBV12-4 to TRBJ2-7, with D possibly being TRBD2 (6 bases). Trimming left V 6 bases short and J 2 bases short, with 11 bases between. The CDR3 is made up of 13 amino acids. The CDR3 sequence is CASSGLITYEQYF. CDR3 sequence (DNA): TGTGCCAGCAGCGGACTAATTACCTACGAGCAGTACTTC.

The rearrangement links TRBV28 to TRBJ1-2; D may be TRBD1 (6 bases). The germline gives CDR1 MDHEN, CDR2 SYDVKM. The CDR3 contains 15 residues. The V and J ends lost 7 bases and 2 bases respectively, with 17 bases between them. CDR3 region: CASIQGRGRNYGYTF. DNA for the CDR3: TGTGCCAGCATCCAAGGCCGGGGGCGGAACTATGGCTACACCTTC.

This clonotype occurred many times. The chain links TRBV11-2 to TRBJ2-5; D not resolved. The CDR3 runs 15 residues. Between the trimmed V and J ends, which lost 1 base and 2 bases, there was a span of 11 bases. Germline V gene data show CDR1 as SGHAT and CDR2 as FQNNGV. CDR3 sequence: CASSLGVARQETQYF. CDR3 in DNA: TGTGCCAGCAGCTTAGGAGTCGCCAGGCAAGAGACCCAGTACTTC.

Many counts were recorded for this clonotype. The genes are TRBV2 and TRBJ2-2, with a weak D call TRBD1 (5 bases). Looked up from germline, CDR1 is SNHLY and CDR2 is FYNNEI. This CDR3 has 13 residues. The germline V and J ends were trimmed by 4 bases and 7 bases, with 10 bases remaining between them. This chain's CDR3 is CASSGQGIGELFF. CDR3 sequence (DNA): TGTGCCAGCAGTGGCCAGGGTATCGGGGAGCTGTTTTTT.

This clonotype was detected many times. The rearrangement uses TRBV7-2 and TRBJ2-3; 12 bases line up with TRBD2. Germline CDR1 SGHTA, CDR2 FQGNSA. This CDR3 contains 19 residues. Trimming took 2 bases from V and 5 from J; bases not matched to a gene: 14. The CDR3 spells CASSLPLTSGRQGVDTQYF. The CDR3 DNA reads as TGTGCCAGCAGCTTACCGCTAACTAGCGGGAGGCAGGGGGTAGATACGCAGTATTTT.

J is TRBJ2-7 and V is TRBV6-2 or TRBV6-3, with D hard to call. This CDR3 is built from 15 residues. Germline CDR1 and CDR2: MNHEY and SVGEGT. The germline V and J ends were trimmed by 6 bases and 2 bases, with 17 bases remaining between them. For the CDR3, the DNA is TGTGCCAGCAGCACACGTTCAGGAACCCCCTACGAGCAGTACTTC. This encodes CASSTRSGTPYEQYF.

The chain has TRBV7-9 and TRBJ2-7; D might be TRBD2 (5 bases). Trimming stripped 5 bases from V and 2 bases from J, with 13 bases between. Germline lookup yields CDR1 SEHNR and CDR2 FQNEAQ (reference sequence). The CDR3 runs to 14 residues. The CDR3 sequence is CASSDTRYTYEQYF. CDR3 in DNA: TGTGCCAGCAGCGATACTAGGTACACCTACGAGCAGTACTTC.

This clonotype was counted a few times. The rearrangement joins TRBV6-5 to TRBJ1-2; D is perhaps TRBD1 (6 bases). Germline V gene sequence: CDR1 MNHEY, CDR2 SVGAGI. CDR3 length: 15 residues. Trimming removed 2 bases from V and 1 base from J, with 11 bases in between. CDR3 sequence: CASSYHRDNNYGYTF. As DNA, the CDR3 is TGTGCCAGCAGTTACCACCGGGACAATAACTATGGCTACACCTTC.

CDR3 DNA: TGTGCCAGCAGTCTTACCGGGACAACCTATAATTCACCCCTCCACTTT. Residues: CASSLTGTTYNSPLHF. The chain uses TRBV28 and TRBJ1-6; D is perhaps TRBD1 (6 bases). The ends were cut back, 5 bases at V and 2 bases at J, with 13 bases in the middle. The CDR3 consists of 16 residues. Germline assignment: CDR1 MDHEN and CDR2 SYDVKM.

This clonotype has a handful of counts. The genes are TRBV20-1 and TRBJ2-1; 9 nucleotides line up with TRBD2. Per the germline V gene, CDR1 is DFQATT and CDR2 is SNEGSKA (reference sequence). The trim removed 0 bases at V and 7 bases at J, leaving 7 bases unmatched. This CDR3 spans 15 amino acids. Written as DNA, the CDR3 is TGCAGTGCTAGAGAGGCGGGAGGGCCGAGGAATGAGCAGTTCTTC. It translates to CSAREAGGPRNEQFF.

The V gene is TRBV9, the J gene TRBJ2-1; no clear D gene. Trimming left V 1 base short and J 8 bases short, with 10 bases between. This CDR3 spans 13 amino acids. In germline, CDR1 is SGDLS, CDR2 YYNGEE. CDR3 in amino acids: CASSVLGMDEQFF. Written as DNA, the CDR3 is TGTGCCAGCAGCGTATTAGGGATGGATGAGCAGTTCTTC. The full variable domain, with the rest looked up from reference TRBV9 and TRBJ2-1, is DSGVTQTPKHLITATGQRVTLRCSPRSGDLSVYWYQQSLDQGLQFLIQYYNGEERAKGNILERFSAQQFPDLHSELNLSSLELGDSALYFCASSVLGMDEQFFGPGTRLTVL.

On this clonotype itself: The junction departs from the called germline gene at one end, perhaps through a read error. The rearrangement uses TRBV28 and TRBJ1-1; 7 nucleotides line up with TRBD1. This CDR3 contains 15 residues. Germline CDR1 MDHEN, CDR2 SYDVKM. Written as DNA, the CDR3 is TGTGCCAGCGGTTTACCCCGGGCAGGGGGCACTGAAGCTTTCTTT. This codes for CASGLPRAGGTEAFF.

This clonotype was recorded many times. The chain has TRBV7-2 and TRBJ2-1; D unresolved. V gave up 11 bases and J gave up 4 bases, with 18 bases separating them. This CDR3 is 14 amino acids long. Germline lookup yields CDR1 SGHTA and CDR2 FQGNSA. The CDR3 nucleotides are TGTGCCGCTTCCCCCGGGTATATTTACAATGAGCAGTTCTTC. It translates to CAASPGYIYNEQFF.

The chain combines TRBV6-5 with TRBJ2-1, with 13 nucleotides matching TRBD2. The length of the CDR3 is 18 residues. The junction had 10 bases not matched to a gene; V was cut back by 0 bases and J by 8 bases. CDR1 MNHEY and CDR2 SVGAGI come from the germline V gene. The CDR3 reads CASSYSGLAGDSRHEQFF. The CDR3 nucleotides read TGTGCCAGCAGTTACTCTGGACTAGCGGGAGATTCTCGTCATGAGCAGTTCTTC.

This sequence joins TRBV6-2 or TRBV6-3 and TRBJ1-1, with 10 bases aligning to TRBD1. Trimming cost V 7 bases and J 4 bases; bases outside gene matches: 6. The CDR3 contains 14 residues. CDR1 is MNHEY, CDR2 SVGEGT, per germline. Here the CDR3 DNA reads TGTGCCAGCACCAGACAGGGGGCGCGCACTGAAGCTTTCTTT. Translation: CASTRQGARTEAFF.